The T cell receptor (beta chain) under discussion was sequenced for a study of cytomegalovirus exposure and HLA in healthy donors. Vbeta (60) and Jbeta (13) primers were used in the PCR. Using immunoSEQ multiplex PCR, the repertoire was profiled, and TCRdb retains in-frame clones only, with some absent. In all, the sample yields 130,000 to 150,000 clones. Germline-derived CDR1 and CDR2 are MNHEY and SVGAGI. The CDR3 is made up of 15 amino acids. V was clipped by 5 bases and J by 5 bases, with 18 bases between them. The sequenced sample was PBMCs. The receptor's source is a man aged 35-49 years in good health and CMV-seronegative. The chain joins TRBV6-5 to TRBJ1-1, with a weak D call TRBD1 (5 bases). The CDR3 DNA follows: TGTGCCAGCAGTCCAAGAAGGGGCGGAAGGACTGAAGCTTTCTTT. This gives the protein CASSPRRGGRTEAFF.